The 7 T cell receptor beta chains reported below all come from one sample, sequenced in a study of T cell repertoires in cytomegalovirus infection. Each CDR3 protein gets one entry after TCRdb re-called the reads with MiXCR. This sample has 630,000 or so distinct CDR3 sequences, with 20% to 25% found just once. The sample was CD8+ T cells from PBMCs. The source is a human donor in good health (CMV status not recorded). Some clones in this sample may be carry-over from other donors' samples.

This sequence joins TRBV5-6 and TRBJ2-7; TRBD2 matches 7 bases. Germline values: CDR1 SGHDT, CDR2 YYEEEE. After removal of 2 bases from V and 5 bases from J, the junction contained 7 bases not matched to a gene. This CDR3 contains 14 residues. The CDR3: CASSFPRSGDEQYF. The CDR3 DNA is TGTGCCAGCAGCTTCCCGAGAAGCGGGGACGAGCAGTACTTC.

This clonotype has ten or more counts. The rearrangement links TRBV20-1 to TRBJ2-7; either TRBD1 or TRBD2 may supply D (6 bases each). The CDR3 is made up of 14 amino acids. V lost 0 bases to trimming and J lost 3 bases, with 12 bases between them. The germline CDR1 and CDR2 sequences are DFQATT and SNEGSKA (reference sequence). The CDR3 reads CSARDLGGGYEQYF. CDR3 coding DNA: TGCAGTGCTAGAGATCTTGGAGGGGGCTACGAGCAGTACTTC.

This clonotype was counted a few times. The V and J genes are TRBV6-5 and TRBJ1-1; D gene uncertain. Germline lookup yields CDR1 MNHEY and CDR2 SVGAGI. V was shortened by 7 bases and J by 5 bases, with 20 bases between the two germline ends. The CDR3 is 15 residues long. CDR3: CASNPSGSRRTEAFF. DNA of the CDR3: TGTGCCAGCAACCCCAGCGGTTCGAGGAGAACTGAAGCTTTCTTT.

About this clonotype: A much larger clone lies one base from this, so it may be a read error. The chain has TRBV7-8 and TRBJ1-4, with no clear D. V lost 5 bases to trimming and J lost 10 bases, with 20 bases between them. The CDR3 length is 15 residues. Germline CDR1 SGHVS, CDR2 FQNEAQ. CDR3 residues: CASSIGGLPGGKLFF. CDR3 nucleotides: TGTGCCAGCAGCATAGGCGGACTGCCCGGTGGAAAACTGTTTTTT.

This clonotype has ten or more counts. CDR3 loop: CASSLDPSYEQYV. The DNA of the CDR3 is TGTGCCAGCAGTTTGGACCCCTCCTACGAGCAGTACGTC. The rearrangement uses TRBV28 and TRBJ2-7; no definite D call. V was pared by 3 bases and J by 0 bases, with 6 bases between. The CDR3 totals 13 residues. CDR1 and CDR2 (germline): MDHEN, SYDVKM.

This chain connects TRBV28 to TRBJ1-3; D is undetermined. The CDR3 sequence is 13 residues long. Between the trimmed V and J ends, which lost 6 bases and 4 bases, there was a span of 10 bases. Germline V lookup: CDR1 MDHEN, CDR2 SYDVKM. The DNA for the CDR3 is TGTGCCAGCAGATTCCCGGAGGGAAACACCATATATTTT. Its protein product is CASRFPEGNTIYF.

This clonotype is a singleton in its sample. The chain has TRBV12-3 or TRBV12-4 and TRBJ2-7; D ambiguous. Trimming left V 6 bases short and J 6 bases short, with 12 bases between. The CDR3 sequence is 12 residues long. The CDR3 region has the DNA TGTGCCAGCAGCCCGGTTACTTCCGAGCAGTACTTC. Protein sequence: CASSPVTSEQYF.